This TCR beta chain was sequenced in a study of T cell changes during pregnancy in multiple sclerosis. Only in-frame clones appear in the TCRdb table, and some are missing; sequencing was by immunoSEQ multiplex PCR. The sample holds approximately 30,000 clones, approximately 87% seen once. Germline CDR1 and CDR2: SGHKS and YYEKEE (reference sequence). This CDR3 contains 15 residues. V lost 3 bases to trimming and J lost 6 bases; unmatched junction nucleotides: 6. This receptor was obtained from a female donor with multiple sclerosis, enrolled in a pregnancy study. Material: CD8+ T cells from peripheral blood mononuclear cells, obtained after pregnancy. This rearrangement joins TRBV5-5 to TRBJ1-5, with 10 bases that match TRBD1. This chain's CDR3 is CASSSRTGGGQPQHF. The CDR3, as DNA: TGTGCCAGCAGCTCGAGGACAGGGGGAGGTCAGCCCCAGCATTTT. Variable domain in full (rest from reference TRBV5-5 and TRBJ1-5): DAGVTQSPTHLIKTRGQQVTLRCSPISGHKSVSWYQQVLGQGPQFIFQYYEKEERGRGNFPDRFSARQFPNYSSELNVNALLLGDSALYLCASSSRTGGGQPQHFGDGTRLSIL.